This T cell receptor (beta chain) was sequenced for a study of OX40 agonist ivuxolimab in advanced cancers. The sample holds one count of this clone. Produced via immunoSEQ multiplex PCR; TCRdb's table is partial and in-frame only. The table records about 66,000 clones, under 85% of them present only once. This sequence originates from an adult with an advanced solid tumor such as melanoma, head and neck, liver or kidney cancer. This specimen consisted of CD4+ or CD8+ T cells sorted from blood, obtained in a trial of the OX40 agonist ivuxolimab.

Here the CDR3 DNA reads TGTGCCAGCAGCTTAATAAGCGGGAGGGTAGGAGAGACCCAGTACTTC. Translating it yields CASSLISGRVGETQYF. The V gene is TRBV7-2, the J gene TRBJ2-5; 10 bases agree with TRBD2. CDR1 is SGHTA, CDR2 FQGNSA, per germline. V shed 2 bases and J 4 bases; nucleotides not matched to a gene: 7. The CDR3 totals 16 residues. Supplemented by reference TRBV7-2 and TRBJ2-5, the full variable domain reads GAGVSQSPSNKVTEKGKDVELRCDPISGHTALYWYRQSLGQGLEFLIYFQGNSAPDKSGLPSDRFSAERTGGSVSTLTIQRTQQEDSAVYLCASSLISGRVGETQYFGPGTRLLVL.